In this sample, the clone carrying this T cell receptor (beta chain) turned up a few times. The data are from a study of tumor-infiltrating lymphocytes in primary liver carcinoma. The CDR3 has 17 amino acids. Losses at the gene ends were 2 bases for V and 3 bases for J; bases not matched to a gene: 7. CDR1 is MNHEY and CDR2 is SVGAGI in the germline V gene. TCR beta cDNA was prepared out of roughly 450 ng total RNA by means of a constant-region primer. Modified slightly, ARM-PCR produced TCR beta libraries over three nested multiplex PCR rounds. For roughly 10 cycles apiece, the opening two PCR rounds ran with TRBV1-TRBV30 forward primers and a C-beta reverse primer. Using its own MiXCR run on the multiplex PCR reads, TCRdb lists one record per CDR3 protein. Among about 330,000 distinct CDR3 sequences listed, about 61% were seen once. Unsorted whole blood served as the source of blood RNA, and germline DNA was extracted as well.

The genes are TRBV6-5 and TRBJ2-7; 13 bases are a match to TRBD2. This clonotype originated in a man aged 40-49 years with primary liver carcinoma and hepatitis B virus infection. The sequenced sample consisted of peripheral blood. This CDR3 is CASSYLRTSGRIYEQYF. CDR3 nucleotide sequence: TGTGCCAGCAGTTACCTTAGGACTAGCGGGAGAATCTACGAGCAGTACTTC.